Following are 31 T cell receptor beta chains from one sample sequenced in a study of blood T cell repertoires in COVID-19. Libraries were prepared by immunoSEQ multiplex PCR; TCRdb keeps only in-frame clonotypes and omits some of them. Found here are about 350,000 clones, under 95% of them singletons; the top ten hold less than 3.5%. The specimen sequenced was peripheral blood. The source is a woman in her late teens or twenties who had recovered from COVID-19.

The J gene is TRBJ2-1, the V gene TRBV7-9; no firm D call. This CDR3 region has 18 residues. Trimming stripped 4 bases from V and 1 base from J, with 20 bases between. Germline CDR1 SEHNR, CDR2 FQNEAQ (reference sequence). CDR3 loop: CASSSPAGAVRSYNEQFF. DNA of the CDR3: TGTGCCAGCAGCTCCCCAGCTGGAGCCGTTCGGTCCTACAATGAGCAGTTCTTC.

The chain has TRBV24-1 and TRBJ2-1, with 12 bases that match TRBD2. V lost 2 bases to trimming and J lost 4 bases; unmatched junction nucleotides: 2. There are 16 residues in the CDR3. The germline V gene has CDR1 KGHDR and CDR2 SFDVKD. CDR3 in DNA: TGTGCCACCAGTGATTATACTAGCGGGAGGTACAATGAGCAGTTCTTC. The encoded protein is CATSDYTSGRYNEQFF.

As to this clone: Different DNA sequences within this sample yield the same CDR3. The chain uses TRBV7-2 and TRBJ1-5, with D possibly matching TRBD1 (5 bases). Germline CDR1 reads SGHTA; CDR2 reads FQGNSA. Trimming took off 1 base at V and 5 bases at J, with 6 bases between the two ends. The CDR3 runs to 13 residues. In DNA, the CDR3 is TGTGCCAGCAGCTTAGGGGGCGATCAGCCCCAGCATTTT. Translated, it gives CASSLGGDQPQHF.

V is TRBV24-1 and J is TRBJ1-5; D is perhaps TRBD1 (6 bases). Germline V lookup: CDR1 KGHDR, CDR2 SFDVKD. This CDR3 comprises 17 residues. V was trimmed by 4 bases and J by 0 bases, leaving 15 bases between them. CDR3 sequence reads: CATSDQRQVGSNQPQHF. The CDR3 nucleotides are TGTGCCACCAGTGACCAGAGACAGGTTGGTAGCAATCAGCCCCAGCATTTT.

The chain has TRBV5-1 and TRBJ1-2; 8 bases fit TRBD1. The CDR3 contains 15 residues. The V gene end was trimmed by 4 bases and the J gene end by 0 bases; junction bases not matched to a gene: 5. Germline V CDR1 and CDR2: SGHRS, YFSETQ. Here the CDR3 reads CASSVQGEANYGYTF. CDR3 DNA: TGCGCCAGCAGCGTACAGGGGGAAGCTAACTATGGCTACACCTTC.

V usage is TRBV2 and J usage is TRBJ2-3, with D maybe TRBD2 (5 bases). CDR1 is SNHLY, CDR2 FYNNEI, per germline. V was clipped by 7 bases and J by 2 bases, with 16 bases between them. There are 15 residues in the CDR3. CDR3 nucleotide sequence: TGTGCCAGCACTTCTGGACGGGGATACACAGATACGCAGTATTTT. The encoded protein is CASTSGRGYTDTQYF.

The chain has TRBV4-1 and TRBJ2-7; TRBD1 matches 9 bases. This CDR3 has 15 residues. Germline V gene data show CDR1 as MGHRA and CDR2 as YSYEKL. Losses at the gene ends were 2 bases for V and 4 bases for J; bases not matched to a gene: 6. Written as DNA, the CDR3 is TGCGCCAGCAGCCAAAATACAGGGGGCTCTTACGAGCAGTACGTC. This encodes CASSQNTGGSYEQYV.

This sequence joins TRBV4-3 and TRBJ1-3; no definite D call. V lost 0 bases, J lost 9 bases, and 15 bases lay in between. This CDR3 has 15 amino acids. Germline CDR1 and CDR2: LGHNA and YSLEER. The CDR3 loop is CASSQDLSPAGTIYF. CDR3 sequence (DNA): TGCGCCAGCAGCCAAGATCTAAGCCCTGCTGGCACCATATATTTT.

CDR3 sequence: CASSPPGTGGYNEQFF. The CDR3 DNA reads as TGCGCCAGCAGCCCACCCGGGACAGGGGGTTACAATGAGCAGTTCTTC. The chain carries TRBV5-1 and TRBJ2-1, with 11 bases that match TRBD1. Germline CDR1 reads SGHRS; CDR2 reads YFSETQ. The length of the CDR3 is 16 residues. Trimming at V came to 4 bases and at J to 4 bases, leaving 7 bases not matched to a gene.

This clone occurred once. The V call is TRBV6-5, the J call TRBJ2-3, with D perhaps TRBD1 (5 bases). With 6 bases removed from V and 0 bases from J, the gap between germline ends came to 13 bases. CDR3 length: 15 amino acids. Looked up from germline, CDR1 is MNHEY and CDR2 is SVGAGI. The chain's CDR3 is CASRRQHPSTDTQYF. The CDR3 DNA follows: TGTGCCAGCAGACGACAGCATCCTAGCACAGATACGCAGTATTTT.

A few counts support this clone. V gene TRBV30 combines with J gene TRBJ2-7, with 14 bases identical to TRBD2. This CDR3 is built from 14 residues. After removal of 2 bases from V and 5 bases from J, the junction contained 2 bases not matched to a gene. The germline V gene has CDR1 GTSNPN and CDR2 SVGIG (reference sequence). The DNA of the CDR3 is TGTGCCTGGAGTCCGGGACTAGCGGGAGACGAGCAGTACGTC. Residues: CAWSPGLAGDEQYV.

This clone has only one observation. The V call is TRBV12-5, the J call TRBJ2-3; D remains ambiguous. The CDR3 covers 13 residues. Trimming removed 1 base at V and 9 bases at J, with 11 bases between. The V gene's germline CDR1 is LGHNT and CDR2 FRNRAP. The CDR3 coding sequence is TGTGCTAGTGGTTTGGAGGAGCTGGCCACGCAGTATTTT. It encodes CASGLEELATQYF.

This clone appeared once. The chain links TRBV7-2 to TRBJ1-3; possibly TRBD1 for D (6 bases). The CDR3 is 16 amino acids. In germline, CDR1 is SGHTA, CDR2 FQGNSA. The ends were cut back, 1 base at V and 0 bases at J, with 10 bases in the middle. The CDR3 sequence: CASSLVPRGSGNTIYF. Written as DNA, the CDR3 is TGTGCCAGCAGCTTAGTTCCCAGGGGCTCTGGAAACACCATATATTTT.

The chain carries TRBV24-1 and TRBJ1-5, with 10 bases lining up with TRBD1. The germline gives CDR1 KGHDR, CDR2 SFDVKD. The CDR3 has 14 residues. V trimming: 9 bases; J trimming: 3 bases; junction bases outside the gene matches: 4. Here the CDR3 DNA reads TGTGCCACCCGGGACAGGGGCTACAATCAGCCCCAGCATTTT. It translates to CATRDRGYNQPQHF.

The J gene is TRBJ1-2, the V gene TRBV6-5, with a tentative D call TRBD1 (5 bases). The CDR3 sequence is 13 residues long. CDR1 is MNHEY and CDR2 is SVGAGI in the germline V gene. Trimming pared 6 bases from V and 6 bases from J, leaving 14 bases between. The CDR3 sequence: CASRHTGGDGYTF. The CDR3 nucleotides read TGTGCCAGCAGGCACACGGGGGGGGATGGCTACACCTTC.

This sequence joins TRBV20-1 and TRBJ2-1; 10 bases are a match to TRBD2. The V gene end was trimmed by 3 bases and the J gene end by 0 bases; junction bases not matched to a gene: 5. The CDR3 extends over 16 amino acids. The germline CDR1 and CDR2 sequences are DFQATT and SNEGSKA (reference sequence). CDR3 sequence (DNA): TGCAGTGCTAGTCTAGCGGGAGCCAGCTCCTACAATGAGCAGTTCTTC. Its protein product is CSASLAGASSYNEQFF.

The CDR3 coding sequence is TGTGCCAGTAGCCGACGGGAGGGCCTGTATGAGCAGTTCTTC. This gives the protein CASSRREGLYEQFF. This chain connects TRBV19 to TRBJ2-1; the match to TRBD2 covers 8 bases. Germline V lookup: CDR1 LNHDA, CDR2 SQIVND (reference sequence). The trim removed 6 bases at V and 8 bases at J, leaving 9 bases unmatched. The length of the CDR3 is 14 residues.

The CDR3 nucleotides are TGTGCCAGCACCTCTCGGAGGGATGAGCAGTTCTTC. Translating it yields CASTSRRDEQFF. The chain has TRBV7-2 and TRBJ2-1; perhaps TRBD2 as D (6 bases). The CDR3 contains 12 residues. V was clipped by 7 bases and J by 8 bases, with 12 bases between them. The V gene's germline CDR1 is SGHTA and CDR2 FQGNSA.

The chain links TRBV24-1 to TRBJ2-5, with 12 bases lining up with TRBD2. The germline V gene encodes CDR1 KGHDR and CDR2 SFDVKD. CDR3 size: 18 residues. V lost 0 bases, J lost 5 bases, and 9 bases stayed unmatched. The CDR3 DNA is TGTGCCACCAGTGATTTGCATGAACTAGCGGGAGGACGGGAGACCCAGTACTTC. Residues: CATSDLHELAGGRETQYF.

This clone was seen at least ten times. The chain is built from TRBV7-9 and TRBJ1-2; 11 bases match TRBD1. Germline trimming cut 4 bases from V and 4 bases from J; bases unmatched to any gene: 5. The CDR3 runs 15 residues. Germline V gene lookup returns CDR1 SEHNR and CDR2 FQNEAQ (reference sequence). This CDR3 is CASSSGQGALYGYTF. CDR3 nucleotide sequence: TGTGCCAGCAGCTCAGGACAGGGGGCTCTCTATGGCTACACCTTC.

The V gene is TRBV2, the J gene TRBJ2-1; TRBD2 agrees at 8 bases. V dropped 2 bases and J dropped 0; count of bases not matched to a gene: 3. In germline, CDR1 is SNHLY, CDR2 FYNNEI. The CDR3 runs 16 residues. DNA of the CDR3: TGTGCCAGCAGTGAAAGGGCGGGAGGCTCCTACAATGAGCAGTTCTTC. Protein: CASSERAGGSYNEQFF.

The chain recombines TRBV6-5 with TRBJ2-5; no firm D call. CDR1 and CDR2 (germline): MNHEY, SVGAGI. The CDR3 has 14 amino acids. V was shortened by 3 bases and J by 4 bases, with 12 bases between the two germline ends. The CDR3 region is CASSYPSSSETQYF. The CDR3 DNA sequence: TGTGCCAGCAGTTATCCGTCTAGTTCAGAGACCCAGTACTTC.

This clone was seen only once. The genes are TRBV18 and TRBJ2-3; weak D call: TRBD1 (6 bases). V shed 3 bases and J shed 2 bases, with 9 bases lying between them. The germline V gene encodes CDR1 KGHSH and CDR2 LQKENI. The CDR3 spans 14 residues. CDR3 residues: CASSPRTATDTQYF. The DNA for the CDR3 is TGTGCCAGCTCACCCAGGACAGCCACAGATACGCAGTATTTT.

The V call is TRBV6-2 or TRBV6-3, the J call TRBJ1-1, with D possibly being TRBD1 (6 bases). V lost 2 bases and J lost 0, with 10 bases in between. The CDR3 is made up of 15 amino acids. CDR1 and CDR2 from the germline V gene are MNHEY and SVGEGT. The CDR3 loop reads CASSYRTVMNTEAFF. The CDR3 DNA sequence: TGTGCCAGCAGTTACCGGACAGTTATGAACACTGAAGCTTTCTTT.

CDR3 protein: CASSLGTDYGYTF. DNA for the CDR3: TGCGCCAGCAGCTTGGGGACAGACTATGGCTACACCTTC. The chain is built from TRBV5-1 and TRBJ1-2; the D gene is possibly TRBD1 (6 bases). The CDR3 is 13 amino acids. Per germline, CDR1 SGHRS and CDR2 YFSETQ. Trimming took 0 bases from V and 3 from J, leaving 6 bases between them.

V and J are TRBV7-9 and TRBJ1-5; 7 bases line up with TRBD1. CDR3 length: 16 residues. The J segment lost 7 bases and the V segment lost 1 base, leaving 10 bases of the junction unmatched. Germline lookup yields CDR1 SEHNR and CDR2 FQNEAQ (reference sequence). The CDR3 DNA follows: TGTGCCAGCAGCTTAGGGGTGGAGGGGGCGGGCCAGCCCCAGCATTTT. It codes for CASSLGVEGAGQPQHF.

This clone appeared a single time. The chain uses TRBV11-2 and TRBJ1-2, with 7 bases aligning to TRBD1. Germline V gene data show CDR1 as SGHAT and CDR2 as FQNNGV. CDR3 length: 14 amino acids. Trimming removed 5 bases from V and 4 bases from J; junction bases left unmatched: 7. The CDR3 loop reads CASSVGGTVYGYTF. The DNA of the CDR3 is TGTGCCAGCAGCGTAGGCGGGACAGTCTATGGCTACACCTTC.

The V and J genes are TRBV6-5 and TRBJ2-2; no clear D. Germline V gene sequence: CDR1 MNHEY, CDR2 SVGAGI. Trimming shortened V by 5 bases and J by 4 bases, and 11 bases separated the two germline ends. The CDR3 totals 14 residues. The CDR3 spells CASSTRVGTGELFF. The CDR3 coding sequence is TGTGCCAGCAGTACCCGGGTCGGCACCGGGGAGCTGTTTTTT.

This clone was seen a few times. The J gene is TRBJ1-3, the V gene TRBV2; the match to TRBD1 covers 7 bases. The CDR3 extends over 15 amino acids. V shed 4 bases, J shed 2 bases, and the junction held 5 bases outside the gene matches. Germline CDR1 and CDR2: SNHLY and FYNNEI. CDR3 bases: TGTGCCAGCAGTGGCGACAGGGTGGCTGGAAACACCATATATTTT. Translated, it gives CASSGDRVAGNTIYF.

This chain connects TRBV24-1 to TRBJ2-1; D possibly corresponds to TRBD2 (6 bases). This CDR3 is 15 amino acids long. CDR1 and CDR2 from the germline V gene are KGHDR and SFDVKD. Trimming took 4 bases from V and 7 from J, leaving 16 bases between them. CDR3 in amino acids: CATSDPRGAGNEQFF. The CDR3 coding sequence is TGTGCCACCAGTGACCCGCGCGGGGCGGGGAATGAGCAGTTCTTC.

This chain connects TRBV2 to TRBJ2-7; D is ambiguous. This CDR3 has 14 residues. V shed 7 bases and J shed 1 base, with 14 bases lying between them. Germline CDR1 is SNHLY and CDR2 is FYNNEI. As DNA, the CDR3 is TGTGCCAGCAACGAAAGGCAACAGTCCTACGAGCAGTACGTC. This sequence encodes CASNERQQSYEQYV.